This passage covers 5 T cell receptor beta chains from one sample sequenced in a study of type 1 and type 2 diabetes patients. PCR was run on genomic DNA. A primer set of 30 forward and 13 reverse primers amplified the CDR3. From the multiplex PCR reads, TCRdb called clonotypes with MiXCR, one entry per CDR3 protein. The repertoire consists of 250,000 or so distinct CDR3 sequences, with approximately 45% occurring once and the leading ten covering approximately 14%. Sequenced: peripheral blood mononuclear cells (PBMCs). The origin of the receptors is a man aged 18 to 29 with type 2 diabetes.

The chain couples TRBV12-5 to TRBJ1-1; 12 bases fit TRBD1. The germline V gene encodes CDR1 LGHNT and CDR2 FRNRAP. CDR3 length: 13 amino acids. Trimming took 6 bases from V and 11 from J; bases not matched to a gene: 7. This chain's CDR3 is CASGPGTGGWAFF. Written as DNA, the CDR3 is TGTGCTAGTGGCCCAGGGACAGGGGGCTGGGCTTTCTTT.

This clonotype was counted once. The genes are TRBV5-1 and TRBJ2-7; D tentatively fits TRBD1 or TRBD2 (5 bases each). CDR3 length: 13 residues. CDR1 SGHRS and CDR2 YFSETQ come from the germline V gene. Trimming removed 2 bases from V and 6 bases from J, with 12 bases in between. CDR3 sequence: CASSLSTGTEQYF. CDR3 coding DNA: TGCGCCAGCAGCTTATCCACCGGGACCGAGCAGTACTTC.

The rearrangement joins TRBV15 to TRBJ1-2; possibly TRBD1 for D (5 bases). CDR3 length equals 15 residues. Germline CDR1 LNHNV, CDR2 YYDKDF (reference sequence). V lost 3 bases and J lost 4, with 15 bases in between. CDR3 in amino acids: CATSSGDSSFYGYTF. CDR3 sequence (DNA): TGTGCCACCAGCAGCGGAGACAGCAGTTTCTATGGCTACACCTTC.

CDR3 sequence (DNA): TGTGCCAGCTCCAGATCGGGACAGCTTAGCACAGATACGCAGTATTTT. Translation: CASSRSGQLSTDTQYF. The chain recombines TRBV2 with TRBJ2-3; 7 bases fit TRBD1. Per germline, CDR1 SNHLY and CDR2 FYNNEI. The CDR3 has 16 amino acids. Trimming at V came to 8 bases and at J to 0 bases, leaving 11 bases not matched to a gene. Complete variable domain (other parts from reference TRBV2 and TRBJ2-3): EPEVTQTPSHQVTQMGQEVILRCVPISNHLYFYWYRQILGQKVEFLVSFYNNEISEKSEIFDDQFSVERPDGSNFTLKIRSTKLEDSAMYFCASSRSGQLSTDTQYFGPGTRLTVL.

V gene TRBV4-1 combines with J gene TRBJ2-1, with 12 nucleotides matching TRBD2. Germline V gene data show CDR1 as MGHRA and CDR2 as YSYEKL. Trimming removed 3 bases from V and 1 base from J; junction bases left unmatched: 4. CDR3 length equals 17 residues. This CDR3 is CASSHTSGRPSYNEQFF. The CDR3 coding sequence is TGCGCCAGCAGCCACACTAGCGGGAGGCCTTCCTACAATGAGCAGTTCTTC.